The 21 T cell receptor beta chains in this list originate from one sample, sequenced in a study of cytomegalovirus exposure and HLA in healthy donors. Assay used: immunoSEQ multiplex PCR; TCRdb lists only in-frame clones, some missing. Of about 140,000 clones in the sample, 85% to 90% are singletons; the top ten hold around 10%. The specimen was PBMCs. These receptors were obtained from a young man in good health and CMV-seropositive.

This chain links TRBV5-1 with TRBJ1-5, with 8 bases matching TRBD1. Germline V gene sequence: CDR1 SGHRS, CDR2 YFSETQ. This CDR3 has 16 residues. Germline trimming cut 4 bases from V and 2 bases from J; bases unmatched to any gene: 8. Here the CDR3 reads CASSPGRGQGNQPQHF. The CDR3 DNA follows: TGCGCCAGCAGCCCTGGCAGGGGGCAGGGCAATCAGCCCCAGCATTTT.

This chain uses TRBV19 with TRBJ2-1; possibly TRBD2 for D (6 bases). Trimming stripped 8 bases from V and 7 bases from J, with 15 bases between. This CDR3 is 13 amino acids long. From germline, CDR1 is LNHDA and CDR2 SQIVND (reference sequence). CDR3 sequence: CASGGTRSNEQFF. The CDR3 coding sequence is TGTGCCAGTGGCGGGACCCGATCTAATGAGCAGTTCTTC.

The DNA of the CDR3 is TGTGCCACCAGCAGCGGCGGGGGGTCCTCCTACGAGCAGTACTTC. It yields the protein CATSSGGGSSYEQYF. The rearrangement links TRBV15 to TRBJ2-7, with 8 positions matching TRBD2. The CDR3 covers 15 residues. V gave up 3 bases and J gave up 0 bases; unmatched junction bases: 4. Germline CDR1 LNHNV, CDR2 YYDKDF (reference sequence).

This chain uses TRBV9 with TRBJ1-3; D uncertain. Germline values: CDR1 SGDLS, CDR2 YYNGEE. CDR3 length: 15 amino acids. Trimming removed 2 bases at V and 2 bases at J, with 11 bases between. The CDR3 sequence is CASSVGSLTGNTIYF. The CDR3, as DNA: TGTGCCAGCAGCGTGGGGAGTTTAACTGGAAACACCATATATTTT.

V usage is TRBV19 and J usage is TRBJ1-6; 10 bases are shared with TRBD1. The CDR3 length is 15 residues. Germline trimming cut 5 bases from V and 8 bases from J; bases unmatched to any gene: 6. Per the germline V gene, CDR1 is LNHDA and CDR2 is SQIVND (reference sequence). The CDR3 coding sequence is TGTGCCAGTAGTCACGGACAGGGGGTCTATTCACCCCTCCACTTT. This codes for CASSHGQGVYSPLHF. Together with reference TRBV19 and TRBJ1-6, the CDR3 gives the full variable domain: DGGITQSPKYLFRKEGQNVTLSCEQNLNHDAMYWYRQDPGQGLRLIYYSQIVNDFQKGDIAEGYSVSREKKESFPLTVTSAQKNPTAFYLCASSHGQGVYSPLHFGNGTRLTVT.

The chain joins TRBV27 to TRBJ1-6, with TRBD1 as a possible D gene (5 bases). V dropped 6 bases and J dropped 2 bases, with 14 bases sitting between them. Germline V gene sequence: CDR1 MNHEY, CDR2 SMNVEV (reference sequence). This CDR3 spans 16 amino acids. The CDR3 DNA sequence: TGTGCCAGCAGCCCCCGGGGGTGGCCCTATAATTCACCCCTCCACTTT. Amino acid sequence: CASSPRGWPYNSPLHF.

This chain connects TRBV29-1 to TRBJ2-6, with D unclear. The CDR3 runs 15 residues. V lost 7 bases and J lost 0, with 13 bases in between. Germline lookup yields CDR1 SQVTM and CDR2 ANQGSEA. CDR3 residues: CSARTWHSGANVLTF. The CDR3 DNA sequence: TGCAGCGCCCGAACCTGGCACTCTGGGGCCAACGTCCTGACTTTC. Together with reference TRBV29-1 and TRBJ2-6, the CDR3 gives the full variable domain: SAVISQKPSRDICQRGTSLTIQCQVDSQVTMMFWYRQQPGQSLTLIATANQGSEATYESGFVIDKFPISRPNLTFSTLTVSNMSPEDSSIYLCSARTWHSGANVLTFGAGSRLTVL.

The chain carries TRBV5-6 and TRBJ1-2, with unresolved D. Per germline, CDR1 SGHDT and CDR2 YYEEEE. Trimming stripped 0 bases from V and 5 bases from J, with 5 bases between. The CDR3 contains 12 residues. The DNA for the CDR3 is TGTGCCAGCAGCTTGGTGTCGTATGGCTACACCTTC. This codes for CASSLVSYGYTF.

This chain joins TRBV6-1 and TRBJ2-2, with D uncertain. V was pared by 3 bases and J by 4 bases, with 6 bases between. Germline CDR1 and CDR2: MNHNS and SASEGT. The CDR3 loop spans 13 amino acids. CDR3 DNA: TGTGCCAGCAGTGATCTTTCCACCGGGGAGCTGTTTTTT. Its translation is CASSDLSTGELFF.

The chain combines TRBV7-8 with TRBJ2-7; 10 bases agree with TRBD1. Germline values: CDR1 SGHVS, CDR2 FQNEAQ. V shed 4 bases and J 5 bases; nucleotides not matched to a gene: 5. The CDR3 has 14 residues. In DNA, the CDR3 is TGTGCCAGCAGCTACGACAGGGGGCTCAACGAGCAGTACTTC. Protein product: CASSYDRGLNEQYF. The variable domain in full, completed from reference TRBV7-8 and TRBJ2-7, reads GAGVSQSPRYKVAKRGQDVALRCDPISGHVSLFWYQQALGQGPEFLTYFQNEAQLDKSGLPSDRFFAERPEGSVSTLKIQRTQQEDSAVYLCASSYDRGLNEQYFGPGTRLTVT.

The V gene is TRBV23-1, the J gene TRBJ1-5; 8 bases line up with TRBD1. TRBV23-1 is an open reading frame whose function is uncertain. V was pared by 1 base and J by 5 bases, with 10 bases of the junction left unmatched. The CDR3 has 17 residues. CDR3 DNA: TGCGCCAGCAGTCAATGGGACAGGCTAGCTGAATATCAGCCCCAGCATTTT. It is translated as CASSQWDRLAEYQPQHF.

This sequence joins TRBV6-6 and TRBJ1-2; perhaps TRBD1 as D (5 bases). The V end lost 0 bases, the J end lost 6 bases, and 5 bases lay between the germline ends. The CDR3 runs 12 residues. Per the germline V gene, CDR1 is MNHNY and CDR2 is SVGAGI (reference sequence). The CDR3 sequence: CASSYSGDGYTF. The CDR3 nucleotides are TGTGCCAGCAGTTACTCAGGGGATGGCTACACCTTC.

The chain links TRBV19 to TRBJ2-3, with D possibly TRBD2 on 6 matching bases. CDR3 length equals 13 residues. CDR1 is LNHDA and CDR2 is SQIVND in the germline V gene (reference sequence). V was shortened by 7 bases and J by 4 bases, with 12 bases between the two germline ends. The CDR3 nucleotides read TGTGCCAGTATGGGACTCAGACCAGATACGCAGTATTTT. Its translation: CASMGLRPDTQYF.

The CDR3 sequence: CASSYRERNTEAFF. Here the CDR3 DNA reads TGTGCCAGCAGTTATAGGGAGAGGAACACTGAAGCTTTCTTT. The rearrangement uses TRBV6-5 and TRBJ1-1; D is unclear. The germline gives CDR1 MNHEY, CDR2 SVGAGI. The V end lost 3 bases, the J end lost 1 base, and 9 bases lay between the germline ends. This CDR3 spans 14 amino acids.

V is TRBV5-1 and J is TRBJ1-3; D may be TRBD1 (5 bases). Per the germline V gene, CDR1 is SGHRS and CDR2 is YFSETQ. The CDR3 loop spans 15 amino acids. V was shortened by 4 bases and J by 2 bases, with 13 bases between the two germline ends. CDR3 region: CASSIIPGAGNTIYF. CDR3 DNA: TGCGCCAGCAGCATTATCCCGGGGGCTGGAAACACCATATATTTT. Full variable domain (missing parts from reference TRBV5-1 and TRBJ1-3): KAGVTQTPRYLIKTRGQQVTLSCSPISGHRSVSWYQQTPGQGLQFLFEYFSETQRNKGNFPGRFSGRQFSNSRSEMNVSTLELGDSALYLCASSIIPGAGNTIYFGEGSWLTVV.

This chain uses TRBV5-1 with TRBJ1-3; unclear D gene. With 1 base removed from V and 2 bases from J, the gap between germline ends came to 10 bases. Germline V gene data show CDR1 as SGHRS and CDR2 as YFSETQ. The CDR3 consists of 15 residues. The CDR3 is CASSLLSTAGNTIYF. CDR3 bases: TGCGCCAGCAGCTTGCTGTCCACAGCTGGAAACACCATATATTTT.

V is TRBV5-1 and J is TRBJ1-4; TRBD1 matches at 9 bases. This CDR3 is built from 14 residues. CDR1 and CDR2 (germline): SGHRS, YFSETQ. Germline trimming cut 3 bases from V and 8 bases from J; bases unmatched to any gene: 5. CDR3 sequence reads: CASSSDRGEEKLFF. Here the CDR3 DNA reads TGCGCCAGCAGCTCGGACAGGGGTGAGGAAAAACTGTTTTTT.

The rearrangement links TRBV5-1 to TRBJ2-5, with a tentative D call TRBD2 (6 bases). CDR1 and CDR2 from the germline V gene are SGHRS and YFSETQ. The CDR3 loop spans 17 amino acids. Trimming stripped 0 bases from V and 1 base from J, with 16 bases between. CDR3 sequence: CASSLDPPVGGQETQYF. Written as DNA, the CDR3 is TGCGCCAGCAGCTTGGACCCTCCGGTGGGAGGCCAAGAGACCCAGTACTTC.

The chain uses TRBV6-5 and TRBJ1-4; maybe TRBD1 (5 bases). CDR1 is MNHEY, CDR2 SVGAGI, per germline. The CDR3 covers 11 residues. With 10 bases removed from V and 10 bases from J, the gap between germline ends came to 13 bases. DNA of the CDR3: TGTGCCACCCAGGGTGAAAGAAAACTGTTTTTT. Translating it yields CATQGERKLFF.

This chain uses TRBV5-4 with TRBJ2-2; 7 bases map to TRBD1. Germline-derived CDR1 and CDR2 are SGHNT and YYREEE (reference sequence). CDR3 size: 16 residues. V gave up 0 bases and J gave up 6 bases; unmatched junction bases: 8. The CDR3: CASSLVTGSNPGELFF. The CDR3 DNA reads as TGTGCCAGCAGCTTGGTGACAGGGTCTAATCCCGGGGAGCTGTTTTTT.

This clone has more than one count but fewer than ten. V and J are TRBV19 and TRBJ2-1, with D possibly TRBD2 on 6 matching bases. The ends were cut back, 2 bases at V and 1 base at J, with 9 bases in the middle. Germline loops: CDR1 LNHDA, CDR2 SQIVND (reference sequence). This CDR3 is built from 15 residues. The CDR3 loop reads CASSIFGSSYNEQFF. CDR3 nucleotide sequence: TGTGCCAGTAGTATATTCGGGAGTTCCTACAATGAGCAGTTCTTC.